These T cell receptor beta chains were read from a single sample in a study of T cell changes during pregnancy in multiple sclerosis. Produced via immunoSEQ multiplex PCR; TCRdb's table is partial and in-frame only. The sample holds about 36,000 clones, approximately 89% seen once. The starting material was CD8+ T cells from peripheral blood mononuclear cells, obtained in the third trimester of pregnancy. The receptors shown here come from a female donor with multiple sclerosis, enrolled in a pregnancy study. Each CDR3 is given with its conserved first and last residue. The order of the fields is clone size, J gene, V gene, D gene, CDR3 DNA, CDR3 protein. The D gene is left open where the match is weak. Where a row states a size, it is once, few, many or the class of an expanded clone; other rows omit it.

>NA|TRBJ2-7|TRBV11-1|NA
TGTGCCAGCAGTACGTACCCTAGCTCCTACGAGCAGTACTTC
CASSTYPSSYEQYF
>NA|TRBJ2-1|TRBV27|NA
TGTGCCAGCAGTTTTCGACTAGGTTACAATGAGCAGTTCTTC
CASSFRLGYNEQFF
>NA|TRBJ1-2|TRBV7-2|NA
TGTGCCAGCAGCTTAGGGGAGAGCCCCTATGGCTACACCTTC
CASSLGESPYGYTF
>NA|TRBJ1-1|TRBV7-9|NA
TGTGCCAGCAGCTTAGTCCCAGGGATGAACACTGAAGCTTTCTTT
CASSLVPGMNTEAFF
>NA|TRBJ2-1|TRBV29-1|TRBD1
TGCAGCGTCCCCGGACAGGTCAAACAATCCTACAATGAGCAGTTCTTC
CSVPGQVKQSYNEQFF
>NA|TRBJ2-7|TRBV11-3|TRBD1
TGTGCCAGCAGCCCCAGGGGGCACGGGGGCGAGCAGTACTTC
CASSPRGHGGEQYF
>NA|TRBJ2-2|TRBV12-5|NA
TGTGCTAGTGGCCACCCCGGGACAAGGAACACCGGGGAGCTGTTTTTT
CASGHPGTRNTGELFF
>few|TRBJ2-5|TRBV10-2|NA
TGCGCCAGCAGTCGGTGGGAGGTCGAAGACGAGACCCAGTACTTC
CASSRWEVEDETQYF
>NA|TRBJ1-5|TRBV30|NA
TGTGCCTGGAGTGTGGGGGGGGCTCAGCCCCAGCATTTT
CAWSVGGAQPQHF
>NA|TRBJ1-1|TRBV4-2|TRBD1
TGTGCCAGCAGCCAAGATGAGGACAGGCCGGCACTTGCTGAAGCTTTCTTT
CASSQDEDRPALAEAFF
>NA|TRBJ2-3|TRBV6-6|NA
TGTGCCAGCAGTCAAGCGGCCACAGATACGCAGTATTTT
CASSQAATDTQYF
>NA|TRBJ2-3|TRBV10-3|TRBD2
TGTGCCATCAGCGGACTAGAAGCCACAGATACGCAGTATTTT
CAISGLEATDTQYF
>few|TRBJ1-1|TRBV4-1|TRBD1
TGCGCCAGCAGCGCACCACCCGGACAGGGGGACACTGAAGCTTTCTTT
CASSAPPGQGDTEAFF
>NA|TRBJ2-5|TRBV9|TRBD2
TGTGCCAGCAGCGAACCAAGGGGACTAGCGGGAGGGCCCCGAGAGACCCAGTACTTC
CASSEPRGLAGGPRETQYF
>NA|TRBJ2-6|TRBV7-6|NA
TGTGCCAGCAGCTTAGAGGGAGGAACTGGGGCCAACGTCCTGACTTTC
CASSLEGGTGANVLTF
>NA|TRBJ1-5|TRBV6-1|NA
TGTGCCAGCAGTGAGTGGGGGACAAGCAATCAGCCCCAGCATTTT
CASSEWGTSNQPQHF
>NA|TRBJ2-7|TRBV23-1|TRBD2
TGCGCCAGCAGACTAGCGGAATCTTCCTACGAGCAGTACTTC
CASRLAESSYEQYF
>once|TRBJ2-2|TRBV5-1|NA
TGCGCCAGCAGCTTGGGTGGTGGGCGAACCGGGGAGCTGTTTTTT
CASSLGGGRTGELFF
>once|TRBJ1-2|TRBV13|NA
TGTGCCAGCAGTCGTATCCGTTTTGGCTACACCTTC
CASSRIRFGYTF
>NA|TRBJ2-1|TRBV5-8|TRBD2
TGTGCCAGCAGCGAATCCCTCGCGGGGGGCCTTGAGCAGTTCTTC
CASSESLAGGLEQFF
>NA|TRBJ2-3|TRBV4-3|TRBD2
TGCGCCAGCAGCGGAAAACTAGCGGGGGGGGCAGATACGCAGTATTTT
CASSGKLAGGADTQYF
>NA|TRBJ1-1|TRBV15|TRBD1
TGTGCCACCAGCAGACCGGGACAGGGTAGGGACACTGAAGCTTTCTTT
CATSRPGQGRDTEAFF
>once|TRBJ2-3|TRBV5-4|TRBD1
TGTGCCAGCAGAGCCTCCGGGACAGGGTGGGCAGATACGCAGTATTTT
CASRASGTGWADTQYF
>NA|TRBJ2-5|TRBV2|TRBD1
TGTGCCAGCCTTGGGACAGATCAAGAGACCCAGTACTTC
CASLGTDQETQYF
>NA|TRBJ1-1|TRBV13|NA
TGTGCCAGCAGCTTTTGGACGAGGGACACTGAAGCTTTCTTT
CASSFWTRDTEAFF
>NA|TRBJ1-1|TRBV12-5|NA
TGTGCTAGTTCATTTTTAGTTCCGTTAGAACCGGGACAACTGAACACTGAAGCTTTCTTT
CASSFLVPLEPGQLNTEAFF
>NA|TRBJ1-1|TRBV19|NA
TGTGCCAGTAGTATCTACATCGGGTCGAACACTGAAGCTTTCTTT
CASSIYIGSNTEAFF
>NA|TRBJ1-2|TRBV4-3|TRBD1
TGCGCCAGCAGCCAAGATATGGGGCAGGGGGAAGGCTACACCTTC
CASSQDMGQGEGYTF
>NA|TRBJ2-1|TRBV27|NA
TGTGCCAGCAGTTTTAGAGGGGGAAGTGAGCAGTTCTTC
CASSFRGGSEQFF
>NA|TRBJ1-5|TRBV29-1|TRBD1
TGCAGCGTCGGGACAGGGGTGAGCAATCAGCCCCAGCATTTT
CSVGTGVSNQPQHF
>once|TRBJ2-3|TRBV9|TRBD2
TGTGCCAGCAGCGTAGTGACTAGCGGGACAGATACGCAGTATTTT
CASSVVTSGTDTQYF
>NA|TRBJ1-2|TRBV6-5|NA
TGTGCCAGCAGTTACGGCGGGGATTGGGGTGGCTACACCTTC
CASSYGGDWGGYTF
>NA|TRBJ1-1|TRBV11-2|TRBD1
TGTGCCAGCAGGCCTGACAGGGCGACTGAAGCTTTCTTT
CASRPDRATEAFF
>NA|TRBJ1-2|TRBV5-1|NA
TGCGCCAGCAGCTTGGCTCAGGATTCCACACGGTATGGCTACACCTTC
CASSLAQDSTRYGYTF
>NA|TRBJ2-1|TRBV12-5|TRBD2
TGTGCTAGTGGTTACGGACTAGCGGGGGAAGATAATGAGCAGTTCTTC
CASGYGLAGEDNEQFF
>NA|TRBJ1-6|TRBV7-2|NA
TGTGCCAGCAGCTCCCAGTTCGTGACTGATAATTCACCCCTCCACTTT
CASSSQFVTDNSPLHF
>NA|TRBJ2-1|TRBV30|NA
TGTGCCTGGAGTACTACAGGCAATGAGCAGTTCTTC
CAWSTTGNEQFF